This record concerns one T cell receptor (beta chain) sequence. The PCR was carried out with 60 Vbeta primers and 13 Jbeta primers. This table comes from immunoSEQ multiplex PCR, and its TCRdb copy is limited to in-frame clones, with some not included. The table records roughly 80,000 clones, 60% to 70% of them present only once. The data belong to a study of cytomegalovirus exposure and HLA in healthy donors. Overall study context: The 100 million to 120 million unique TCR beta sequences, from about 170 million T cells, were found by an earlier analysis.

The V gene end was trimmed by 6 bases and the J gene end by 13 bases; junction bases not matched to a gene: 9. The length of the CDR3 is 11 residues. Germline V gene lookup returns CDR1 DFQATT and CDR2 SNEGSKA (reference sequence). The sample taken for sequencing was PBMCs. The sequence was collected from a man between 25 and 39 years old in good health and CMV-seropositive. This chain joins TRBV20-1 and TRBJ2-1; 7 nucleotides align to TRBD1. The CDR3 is CSARDSRGQFF. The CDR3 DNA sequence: TGCAGTGCCCGGGACAGTAGGGGACAGTTCTTC.